This T cell receptor beta chain was recorded in a study of blood T cells in healthy people across ages. A sample-barcoded 5' primer and a J-beta primer mix were used in a second PCR of roughly 7 to 11 cycles. TCRdb fed the 5' RACE reads into MiXCR, producing one record per CDR3 protein. The sample has approximately 800,000 distinct CDR3 sequences; 58% are singletons. Study-level findings and limits: Any conclusive comparison of naive versus antigen-experienced cells was prevented by using unsorted PBMCs.

CDR1 is SGHTA, CDR2 FQGNSA, per germline. With V trimmed by 5 bases and J by 5 bases, 8 bases remained unmatched. This CDR3 region has 15 residues. In regard to this clonotype: Its target is unknown.

This chain connects TRBV7-2 to TRBJ2-5, with 10 bases matching TRBD2. The sequence derives from a man aged 25-45 years in good health. What was sequenced was blood. The CDR3 DNA sequence: TGTGCCAGCAGCCAAAGACTAGCGGGCTGGGAGACCCAGTACTTC. Protein sequence: CASSQRLAGWETQYF.